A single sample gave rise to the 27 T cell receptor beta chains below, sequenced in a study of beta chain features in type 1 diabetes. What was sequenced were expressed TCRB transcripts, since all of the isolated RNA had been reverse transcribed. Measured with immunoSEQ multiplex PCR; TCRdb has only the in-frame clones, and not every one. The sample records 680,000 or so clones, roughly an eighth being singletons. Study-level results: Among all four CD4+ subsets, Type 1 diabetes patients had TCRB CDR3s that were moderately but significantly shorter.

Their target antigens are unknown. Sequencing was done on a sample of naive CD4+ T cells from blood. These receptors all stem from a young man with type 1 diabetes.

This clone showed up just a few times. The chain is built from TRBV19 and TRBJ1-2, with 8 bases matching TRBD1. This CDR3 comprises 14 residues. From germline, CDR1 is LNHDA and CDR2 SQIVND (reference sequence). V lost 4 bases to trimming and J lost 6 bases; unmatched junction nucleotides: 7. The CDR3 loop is CASSTDRGTHGYTF. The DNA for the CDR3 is TGTGCCAGTAGTACCGACAGGGGAACCCATGGCTACACCTTC.

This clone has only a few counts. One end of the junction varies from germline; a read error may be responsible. CDR3 nucleotide sequence: TGTGCCAGCAGTGACTCGGGACGTCGGTCTGGGGAGCAGTACTTC. This translates into CASSDSGRRSGEQYF. The chain uses TRBV6-6 and TRBJ2-7; D may correspond to TRBD1 or TRBD2 (5 bases each). Germline lookup yields CDR1 MNHNY and CDR2 SVGAGI (reference sequence). The CDR3 contains 15 residues.

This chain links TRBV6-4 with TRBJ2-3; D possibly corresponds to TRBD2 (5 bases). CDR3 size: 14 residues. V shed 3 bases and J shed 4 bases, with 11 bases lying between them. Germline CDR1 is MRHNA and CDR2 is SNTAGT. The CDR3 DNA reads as TGTGCCAGCAGTGAATCGGGGTTCGCAGATACGCAGTATTTT. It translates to CASSESGFADTQYF.

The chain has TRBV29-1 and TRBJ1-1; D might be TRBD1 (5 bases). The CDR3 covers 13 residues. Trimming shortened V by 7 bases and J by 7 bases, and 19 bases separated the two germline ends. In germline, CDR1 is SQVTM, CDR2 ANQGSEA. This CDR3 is CSAHGWGGNEAFF. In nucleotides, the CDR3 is TGCAGCGCCCACGGGTGGGGGGGAAATGAAGCTTTCTTT.

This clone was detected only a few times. For the CDR3, the DNA is TGTGCCTGGAGTGTAAGAACGGGTGATGGCTACACCTTC. Its translation is CAWSVRTGDGYTF. The chain combines TRBV30 with TRBJ1-2, with D hard to call. CDR1 and CDR2 from the germline V gene are GTSNPN and SVGIG (reference sequence). With 0 bases removed from V and 6 bases from J, the gap between germline ends came to 11 bases. This CDR3 is 13 amino acids long.

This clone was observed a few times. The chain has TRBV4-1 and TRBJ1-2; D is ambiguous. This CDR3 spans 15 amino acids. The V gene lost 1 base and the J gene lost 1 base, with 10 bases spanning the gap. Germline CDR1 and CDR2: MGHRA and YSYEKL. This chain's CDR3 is CASSQATVSNYGYTF. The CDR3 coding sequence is TGCGCCAGCAGCCAAGCTACCGTGAGTAACTATGGCTACACCTTC.

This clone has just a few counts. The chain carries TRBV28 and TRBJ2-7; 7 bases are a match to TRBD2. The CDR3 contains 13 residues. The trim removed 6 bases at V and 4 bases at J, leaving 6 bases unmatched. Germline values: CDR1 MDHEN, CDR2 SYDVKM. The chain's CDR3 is CASRGGARYEQYF. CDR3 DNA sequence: TGTGCCAGCAGGGGAGGGGCGCGGTACGAGCAGTACTTC. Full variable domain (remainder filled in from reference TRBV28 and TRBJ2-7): DVKVTQSSRYLVKRTGEKVFLECVQDMDHENMFWYRQDPGLGLRLIYFSYDVKMKEKGDIPEGYSVSREKKERFSLILESASTNQTSMYLCASRGGARYEQYFGPGTRLTVT.

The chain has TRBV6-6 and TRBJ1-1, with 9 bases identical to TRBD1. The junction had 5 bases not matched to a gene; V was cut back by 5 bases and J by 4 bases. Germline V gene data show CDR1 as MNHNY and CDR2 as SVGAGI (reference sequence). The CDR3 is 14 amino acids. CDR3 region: CASSHGQGSTEAFF. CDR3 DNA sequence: TGTGCCAGCAGTCACGGACAGGGGAGCACTGAAGCTTTCTTT.

The CDR3 DNA is TGTGCCAGCAGCCTTCCGGGGGGCACTGAAGCTTTCTTT. Encoded protein: CASSLPGGTEAFF. The chain links TRBV14 to TRBJ1-1; tentative D call: TRBD1 (5 bases). Germline V gives CDR1 SGHDN, CDR2 FVKESK. This CDR3 region has 13 residues. V was pared by 4 bases and J by 4 bases, with 10 bases between. The full variable domain, completed using reference TRBV14 and TRBJ1-1, is EAGVTQFPSHSVIEKGQTVTLRCDPISGHDNLYWYRRVMGKEIKFLLHFVKESKQDESGMPNNRFLAERTGGTYSTLKVQPAELEDSGVYFCASSLPGGTEAFFGQGTRLTVV.

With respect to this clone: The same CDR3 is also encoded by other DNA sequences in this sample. The CDR3 DNA is TGTGCCAGTAGGGGGACAGGGGAAGAGACCCAGTACTTC. Its protein product is CASRGTGEETQYF. The chain employs TRBV6-5 and TRBJ2-5; TRBD1 agrees at 10 bases. After removal of 9 bases from V and 3 bases from J, the junction contained 4 bases not matched to a gene. CDR1 MNHEY and CDR2 SVGAGI come from the germline V gene. This CDR3 comprises 13 residues.

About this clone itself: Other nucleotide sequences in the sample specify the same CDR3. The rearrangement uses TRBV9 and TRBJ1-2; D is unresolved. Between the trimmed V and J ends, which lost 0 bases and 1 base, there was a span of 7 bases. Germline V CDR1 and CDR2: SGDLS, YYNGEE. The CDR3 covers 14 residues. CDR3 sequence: CASSVGQSNYGYTF. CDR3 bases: TGTGCCAGCAGCGTAGGTCAGAGTAACTATGGCTACACCTTC.

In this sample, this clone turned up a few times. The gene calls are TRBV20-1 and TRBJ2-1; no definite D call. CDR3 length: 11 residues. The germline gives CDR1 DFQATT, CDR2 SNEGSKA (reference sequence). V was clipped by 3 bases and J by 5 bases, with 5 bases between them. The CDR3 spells CSARPHNEQFF. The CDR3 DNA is TGCAGTGCTAGGCCCCACAATGAGCAGTTCTTC.

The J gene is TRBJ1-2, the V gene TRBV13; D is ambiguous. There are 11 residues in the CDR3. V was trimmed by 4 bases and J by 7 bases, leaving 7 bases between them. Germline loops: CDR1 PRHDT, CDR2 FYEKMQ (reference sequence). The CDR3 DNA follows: TGTGCCAGCAGCTCAAGAATTGGCTACACCTTC. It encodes CASSSRIGYTF.

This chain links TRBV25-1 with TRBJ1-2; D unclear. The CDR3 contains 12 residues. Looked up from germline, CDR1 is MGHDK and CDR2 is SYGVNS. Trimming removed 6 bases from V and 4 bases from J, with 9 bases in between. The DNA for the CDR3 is TGTGCCAGCAGACACCTGGCCTATGGCTACACCTTC. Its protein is CASRHLAYGYTF.

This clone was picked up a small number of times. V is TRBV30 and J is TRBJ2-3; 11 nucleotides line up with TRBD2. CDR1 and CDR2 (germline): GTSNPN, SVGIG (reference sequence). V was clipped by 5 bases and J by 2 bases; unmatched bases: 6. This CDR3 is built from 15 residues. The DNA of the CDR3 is TGTGCCTGGCTACTAGCGGGGGATCCCACAGATACGCAGTATTTT. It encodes CAWLLAGDPTDTQYF.

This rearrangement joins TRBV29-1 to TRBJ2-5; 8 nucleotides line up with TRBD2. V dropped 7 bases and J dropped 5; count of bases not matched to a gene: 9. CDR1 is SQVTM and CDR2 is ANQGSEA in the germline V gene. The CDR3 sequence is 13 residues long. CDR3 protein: CSAAAGVTETQYF. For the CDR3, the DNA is TGCAGCGCTGCAGCGGGGGTGACGGAGACCCAGTACTTC.

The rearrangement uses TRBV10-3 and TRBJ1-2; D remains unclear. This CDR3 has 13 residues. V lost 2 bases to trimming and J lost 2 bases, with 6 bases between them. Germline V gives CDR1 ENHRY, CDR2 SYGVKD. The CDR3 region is CAISEQVNYGYTF. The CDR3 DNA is TGTGCCATCAGTGAGCAAGTGAACTATGGCTACACCTTC.

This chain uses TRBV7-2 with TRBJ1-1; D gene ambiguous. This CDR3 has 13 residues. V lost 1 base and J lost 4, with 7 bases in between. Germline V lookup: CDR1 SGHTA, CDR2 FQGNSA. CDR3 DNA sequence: TGTGCCAGCAGCTTAGACGGGTTCACTGAAGCTTTCTTT. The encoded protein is CASSLDGFTEAFF.

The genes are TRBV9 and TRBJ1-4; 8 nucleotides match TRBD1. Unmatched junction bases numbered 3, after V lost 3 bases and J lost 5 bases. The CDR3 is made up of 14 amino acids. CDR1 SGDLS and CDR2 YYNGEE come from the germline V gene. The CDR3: CASSATGGNEKLFF. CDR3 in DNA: TGTGCCAGCAGCGCTACAGGGGGGAATGAAAAACTGTTTTTT.

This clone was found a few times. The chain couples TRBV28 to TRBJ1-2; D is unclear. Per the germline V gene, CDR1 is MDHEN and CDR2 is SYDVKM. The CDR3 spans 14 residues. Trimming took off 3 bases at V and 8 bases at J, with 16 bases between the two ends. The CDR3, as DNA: TGTGCCAGCAGTTTCGAACCGAGGCTTAGGGGCTACACCTTC. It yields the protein CASSFEPRLRGYTF.

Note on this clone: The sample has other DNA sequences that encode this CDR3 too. Here the CDR3 reads CAWSVGSGYTF. The DNA of the CDR3 is TGTGCCTGGAGTGTGGGATCTGGCTACACCTTC. J is TRBJ1-2 and V is TRBV30; D not resolved. Trimming took 0 bases from V and 7 from J, leaving 6 bases between them. The CDR3 extends over 11 amino acids. Germline V CDR1 and CDR2: GTSNPN, SVGIG (reference sequence).

The CDR3 loop is CASSPLISGQQETQYF. CDR3 nucleotide sequence: TGTGCCAGCTCACCGCTGATTTCGGGACAACAAGAGACCCAGTACTTC. The chain is built from TRBV18 and TRBJ2-5, with TRBD1 as a possible D gene (6 bases). The CDR3 covers 16 residues. Germline V gives CDR1 KGHSH, CDR2 LQKENI. V dropped 3 bases and J dropped 2 bases, with 16 bases sitting between them.

CDR3 protein: CASHRDRPDEQFF. The CDR3 DNA reads TGTGCCTCCCACCGGGACAGGCCGGATGAGCAGTTCTTC. This sequence joins TRBV19 and TRBJ2-1, with 8 positions matching TRBD1. Germline CDR1 reads LNHDA; CDR2 reads SQIVND (reference sequence). Losses at the gene ends were 11 bases for V and 8 bases for J; bases not matched to a gene: 11. This CDR3 region has 13 residues.

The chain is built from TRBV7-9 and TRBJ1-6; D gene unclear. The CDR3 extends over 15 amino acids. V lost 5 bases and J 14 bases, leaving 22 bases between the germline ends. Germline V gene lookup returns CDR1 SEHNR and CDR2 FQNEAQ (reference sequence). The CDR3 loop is CASSPRVEGGGALHF. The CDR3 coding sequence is TGTGCCAGCAGCCCAAGAGTAGAGGGTGGTGGGGCCCTCCACTTT.

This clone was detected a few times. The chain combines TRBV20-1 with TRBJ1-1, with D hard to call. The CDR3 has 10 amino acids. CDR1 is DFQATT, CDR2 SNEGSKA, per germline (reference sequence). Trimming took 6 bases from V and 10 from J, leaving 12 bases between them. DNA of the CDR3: TGCAGTGCCAAAAAAGCCGGAGCTTTCTTT. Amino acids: CSAKKAGAFF.

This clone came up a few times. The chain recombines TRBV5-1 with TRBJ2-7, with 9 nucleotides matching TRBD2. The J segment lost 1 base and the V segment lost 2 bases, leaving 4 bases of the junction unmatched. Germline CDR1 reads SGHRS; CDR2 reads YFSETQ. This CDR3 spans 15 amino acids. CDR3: CASSFLAGSSYEQYF. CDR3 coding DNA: TGCGCCAGCAGCTTCCTAGCGGGGTCTTCCTACGAGCAGTACTTC.

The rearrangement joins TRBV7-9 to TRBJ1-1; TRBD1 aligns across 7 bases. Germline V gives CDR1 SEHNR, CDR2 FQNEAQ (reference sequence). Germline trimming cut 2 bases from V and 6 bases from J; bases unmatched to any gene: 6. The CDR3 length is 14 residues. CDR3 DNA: TGTGCCAGCAGCTTATCGGACAGGCGCGCTGAAGCTTTCTTT. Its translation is CASSLSDRRAEAFF.